The 14 T cell receptor beta chains listed next were all sequenced from one sample in a study of monozygotic twins with inflammatory bowel disease. Using the 5' RACE reads, TCRdb records one entry per CDR3 protein without DNA. With 350,000 to 550,000 distinct CDR3 sequences in the sample, the ten largest clones hold 2% to 3%. The source material was blood. Receptors were obtained from a human donor with ulcerative colitis or Crohn's disease, or a healthy co-twin of an affected twin (not recorded which).

This chain links TRBV12-3 or TRBV12-4 with TRBJ1-1. This CDR3 spans 13 amino acids. The CDR3 spells CASSISRGHEAFF.

The chain links TRBV6-1 to TRBJ2-5; TCRdb's D gene call, TRBD1, goes unchecked for lack of DNA. Germline V gene data show CDR1 as MNHNS and CDR2 as SASEGT. The CDR3 extends over 15 amino acids. CDR3 sequence reads: CASSRLGTGQETQYF.

The V call is TRBV7-2, the J call TRBJ2-3; without DNA, the TCRdb call of TRBD1 cannot be checked. CDR3 length equals 15 residues. The germline V gene encodes CDR1 SGHTA and CDR2 FQGNSA. The CDR3 is CASSLERDTTDTQYF.

The CDR3 protein is CSARASGELYNEQFF. The chain uses TRBV20-1 and TRBJ2-1. There are 15 residues in the CDR3. Per germline, CDR1 DFQATT and CDR2 SNEGSKA (reference sequence).

This sequence joins TRBV20-1 and TRBJ2-7; the D call from TCRdb, TRBD1, cannot be confirmed without DNA. Germline-derived CDR1 and CDR2 are DFQATT and SNEGSKA (reference sequence). The CDR3 runs 14 residues. CDR3 loop: CSARDRAGSYEQYF.

The rearrangement links TRBV5-4 to TRBJ2-3; TCRdb lists TRBD1, though no DNA is available to test this call. The CDR3 sequence is 13 residues long. The V gene's germline CDR1 is SGHNT and CDR2 YYREEE (reference sequence). The CDR3 protein is CASSYPTGRTQYF.

The chain combines TRBV7-3 with TRBJ2-5; the TRBD2 assignment by TCRdb is unverifiable without DNA. This CDR3 has 15 residues. Germline lookup yields CDR1 SGHTA and CDR2 FQGTGA. CDR3 sequence: CASSKLAGGLETQYF.

The chain joins TRBV10-3 to TRBJ2-2. The CDR3 consists of 16 residues. CDR1 is ENHRY and CDR2 is SYGVKD in the germline V gene. The chain's CDR3 is CAISGTAIPNTGELFF.

CDR3 sequence reads: CASSLGPSKLFF. This chain connects TRBV5-6 to TRBJ1-4. The CDR3 covers 12 residues. Germline assignment: CDR1 SGHDT and CDR2 YYEEEE.

V usage is TRBV6-1 and J usage is TRBJ2-7; TCRdb names TRBD1, which stays unverified in the absence of DNA. Germline V gene data show CDR1 as MNHNS and CDR2 as SASEGT. The CDR3 loop spans 13 amino acids. This CDR3 reads CASRQLAPYEQYF.

The chain recombines TRBV27 with TRBJ2-7. The CDR3 contains 15 residues. Germline V gene sequence: CDR1 MNHEY, CDR2 SMNVEV (reference sequence). CDR3 amino acids: CASSSFAYSRYEQYF.

The rearrangement links TRBV5-1 to TRBJ1-2; TCRdb selects TRBD1, and the lack of DNA leaves this call unchecked. Per the germline V gene, CDR1 is SGHRS and CDR2 is YFSETQ. The CDR3 length is 15 residues. The chain's CDR3 is CASSPVGQPDYGYTF.

The gene calls are TRBV15 and TRBJ2-1. Germline lookup yields CDR1 LNHNV and CDR2 YYDKDF (reference sequence). The CDR3 has 11 amino acids. CDR3: CATSRENEQFF.

This sequence joins TRBV20-1 and TRBJ1-5. Germline V gene sequence: CDR1 DFQATT, CDR2 SNEGSKA (reference sequence). The CDR3 totals 19 residues. The CDR3 reads CSARHLGTAQGYSNQPQHF.